One sample yielded the 10 T cell receptor beta chains listed below, sequenced in a study of CD8+CD57+ T cells in acquired aplastic anemia. Whoever was chosen for sequencing had shown CD8+CD57+ cell expansion by flow cytometry. Profiling of TCR beta VDJ combinations and CDR3 sequences used genomic DNA as template. TCRdb used MiXCR to reprocess the reads, holding one entry per CDR3 protein. The sample comprises 120,000 or so distinct CDR3 sequences, 40% of which are singletons, and over 2% rests with the top ten. Specimen: sorted CD4+, CD8+, or CD8+CD57+ T cells (not recorded which) from PBMCs. These receptors were collected from a human donor with aplastic anemia.

This clonotype was recorded many times. CDR3 coding DNA: TGCGCCAGCAGCATTAGACAGGGGGTCACCGGGGAGCTGTTTTTT. Its translation is CASSIRQGVTGELFF. V usage is TRBV5-1 and J usage is TRBJ2-2; 9 positions match TRBD1. Germline CDR1 reads SGHRS; CDR2 reads YFSETQ. The CDR3 is made up of 15 amino acids. Losses at the gene ends were 4 bases for V and 4 bases for J; bases not matched to a gene: 5.

There are a few counts of this clonotype. CDR3 residues: CASSRQGHGGGYTF. In DNA, the CDR3 is TGTGCCAGCTCACGACAGGGCCATGGCGGTGGCTACACCTTC. The chain is built from TRBV18 and TRBJ1-2; 7 bases line up with TRBD1. J gave up 7 bases and V 4 bases, and 9 bases lay outside the gene matches. CDR1 is KGHSH, CDR2 LQKENI, per germline. The CDR3 contains 14 residues.

The rearrangement uses TRBV20-1 and TRBJ1-1; D remains unclear. The CDR3 consists of 13 residues. Germline V gives CDR1 DFQATT, CDR2 SNEGSKA (reference sequence). DNA for the CDR3: TGCAGCCCAATGGAGGGCAGCGGCACTGAAGCTTTCTTT. As protein: CSPMEGSGTEAFF.

This clonotype was seen a single time. A much larger clone differs from this one at a single base, so this may be a read error. The chain is built from TRBV11-2 and TRBJ1-4; 7 nucleotides agree with TRBD1. The length of the CDR3 is 15 residues. V shed 5 bases and J 5 bases; nucleotides not matched to a gene: 8. Germline V gene sequence: CDR1 SGHAT, CDR2 FQNNGV. The CDR3 loop is CASSMTGLANEKLFF. In DNA form, the CDR3 reads TGTGCCAGCAGCATGACAGGGTTGGCAAATGAAAAACTGTTTTTT. Full variable domain (outside the CDR3, taken from reference TRBV11-2 and TRBJ1-4): EAGVAQSPRYKIIEKRQSVAFWCNPISGHATLYWYQQILGQGPKLLIQFQNNGVVDDSQLPKDRFSAERLKGVDSTLKIQPAKLEDSAVYLCASSMTGLANEKLFFGSGTQLSVL.

This clonotype was seen repeatedly, ten times or more. The genes are TRBV5-1 and TRBJ1-2; no clear D. Germline CDR1 SGHRS, CDR2 YFSETQ. The germline V and J ends were trimmed by 1 base and 8 bases, with 15 bases remaining between them. The CDR3 spans 14 residues. CDR3 bases: TGCGCCAGCAGCTTGAGTCCGGGAACCTGGGGCTACACCTTC. It codes for CASSLSPGTWGYTF.

By share, this clonotype ranks as medium-sized. The genes are TRBV15 and TRBJ1-6; no definite D call. The V end lost 0 bases, the J end lost 9 bases, and 15 bases lay between the germline ends. The CDR3 consists of 16 residues. Germline loops: CDR1 LNHNV, CDR2 YYDKDF (reference sequence). In DNA, the CDR3 is TGTGCCACCAGCAGAGATACGAGTGTCACTAGTTCACCCCTCCACTTT. It yields the protein CATSRDTSVTSSPLHF.

There are a few counts of this clonotype. The chain uses TRBV5-1 and TRBJ2-2; 9 bases match TRBD1. This CDR3 contains 18 residues. The junction had 15 bases not matched to a gene; V was cut back by 4 bases and J by 5 bases. The germline gives CDR1 SGHRS, CDR2 YFSETQ. The CDR3 protein is CASSGTGRAGAGTGELFF. The CDR3 DNA sequence: TGCGCCAGCAGCGGGACAGGGCGCGCAGGGGCGGGGACCGGGGAGCTGTTTTTT.

J is TRBJ2-2 and V is TRBV5-1; 9 bases fit TRBD2. Germline trimming cut 6 bases from V and 3 bases from J; bases unmatched to any gene: 6. The CDR3 length is 15 residues. The germline gives CDR1 SGHRS, CDR2 YFSETQ. As DNA, the CDR3 is TGCGCCAGCACCTTAGCGGGGGCGGACACCGGGGAGCTGTTTTTT. Translating it yields CASTLAGADTGELFF.

This clonotype was counted ten times or more. V is TRBV9 and J is TRBJ1-1; weak D call: TRBD1 (5 bases). Germline V gene sequence: CDR1 SGDLS, CDR2 YYNGEE. The V end was cut by 0 bases, the J end by 1 base, with 10 bases between. CDR3 length equals 15 residues. CDR3 in amino acids: CASSVGPGGNTEAFF. CDR3 nucleotides: TGTGCCAGCAGCGTAGGGCCCGGGGGGAACACTGAAGCTTTCTTT. Based on the CDR3 plus reference TRBV9 and TRBJ1-1, the full variable domain is DSGVTQTPKHLITATGQRVTLRCSPRSGDLSVYWYQQSLDQGLQFLIQYYNGEERAKGNILERFSAQQFPDLHSELNLSSLELGDSALYFCASSVGPGGNTEAFFGQGTRLTVV.

This rearrangement joins TRBV7-9 to TRBJ1-3; a possible D gene is TRBD1 (5 bases). The CDR3 is 13 residues long. Trimming stripped 3 bases from V and 3 bases from J, with 6 bases between. The germline V gene has CDR1 SEHNR and CDR2 FQNEAQ (reference sequence). The CDR3 DNA follows: TGTGCCAGCAGCTTCCAGGGTGGAAACACCATATATTTT. Translating it yields CASSFQGGNTIYF.